A single sample gave rise to the 32 T cell receptor beta chains below, sequenced in a study of cytomegalovirus exposure and HLA in healthy donors. PCR amplification relied on 60 Vbeta primers (plus 13 Jbeta primers). Libraries were prepared by immunoSEQ multiplex PCR; TCRdb keeps only in-frame clonotypes and omits some of them. The sample has roughly 140,000 clones, 64% seen once. Sequencing input: PBMCs. The source is a woman younger than 45 in good health and CMV-seropositive.

With respect to this clone: A read error may produce the germline difference seen at one junction end. Written as DNA, the CDR3 is TGCGCCAGCAGCTTGGGGGAGTGGGGTACGGAGACCCGGTACTTC. Its protein is CASSLGEWGTETRYF. This chain links TRBV5-1 with TRBJ2-5; tentatively, D is TRBD2 (5 bases). This CDR3 spans 15 amino acids. CDR1 SGHRS and CDR2 YFSETQ come from the germline V gene.

This clone was seen just once. The rearrangement links TRBV7-2 to TRBJ1-1, with D possibly matching TRBD1 (6 bases). This CDR3 is 15 amino acids long. Germline V lookup: CDR1 SGHTA, CDR2 FQGNSA. V was clipped by 5 bases and J by 1 base, with 14 bases between them. The CDR3 bases are TGTGCCAGCAGCCGCGACGGGACACCGAACACTGAAGCTTTCTTT. This sequence encodes CASSRDGTPNTEAFF.

The V gene is TRBV5-1, the J gene TRBJ1-2, with D maybe TRBD1 (6 bases). Germline CDR1 and CDR2: SGHRS and YFSETQ. CDR3 length equals 13 residues. The V gene lost 4 bases and the J gene lost 6 bases, with 13 bases spanning the gap. The CDR3 DNA is TGCGCCAGCAGCCCCCAGGGGCGGGATGGCTACACCTTC. It specifies CASSPQGRDGYTF.

V usage is TRBV19 and J usage is TRBJ1-2, with 7 bases identical to TRBD1. The CDR3 length is 16 residues. With V trimmed by 4 bases and J by 4 bases, 12 bases remained unmatched. Germline CDR1 reads LNHDA; CDR2 reads SQIVND (reference sequence). The CDR3 DNA reads as TGTGCCAGTAGTAGGGACAGCTACCGGGGGTCCTATGGCTACACCTTC. Residues: CASSRDSYRGSYGYTF. Complete variable domain (other parts from reference TRBV19 and TRBJ1-2): DGGITQSPKYLFRKEGQNVTLSCEQNLNHDAMYWYRQDPGQGLRLIYYSQIVNDFQKGDIAEGYSVSREKKESFPLTVTSAQKNPTAFYLCASSRDSYRGSYGYTFGSGTRLTVV.

V is TRBV7-8 and J is TRBJ2-7, with 7 bases matching TRBD1. Germline CDR1 SGHVS, CDR2 FQNEAQ. The CDR3 is 16 amino acids. V shed 5 bases, J shed 7 bases, and the junction held 17 bases outside the gene matches. CDR3 sequence reads: CASSPDHGTDYEEQYF. The CDR3 region has the DNA TGTGCCAGCAGCCCGGACCACGGGACAGACTACGAGGAGCAGTACTTC.

The V call is TRBV21-1, the J call TRBJ2-5; the table's D call, TRBD2, has no DNA check behind it. TRBV21-1 is termed a pseudogene. The CDR3 spans 17 residues. CDR3: CASSKKIDLEGKETQYF. The CDR3 DNA is TGTGCCAGCAGCAAAAAAATTGATCTGGAGGGCAAAGAGACCCAGTACTTC.

The chain links TRBV18 to TRBJ1-1, with a tentative D call TRBD1 (5 bases). Germline V gene data show CDR1 as KGHSH and CDR2 as LQKENI. With 4 bases removed from V and 6 bases from J, the gap between germline ends came to 24 bases. The CDR3 runs to 17 residues. This chain's CDR3 is CASSLQRYQVWGPEAFF. CDR3 DNA sequence: TGTGCCAGCTCACTACAGAGGTATCAGGTTTGGGGCCCTGAAGCTTTCTTT.

The V and J genes are TRBV27 and TRBJ2-7; 10 nucleotides line up with TRBD2. The V and J ends lost 10 bases and 4 bases, in that order; junction bases with no gene match: 13. This CDR3 spans 15 amino acids. CDR1 and CDR2 from the germline V gene are MNHEY and SMNVEV (reference sequence). CDR3: CATAGRGAGGYEQYF. As DNA, the CDR3 is TGTGCCACAGCGGGTAGGGGAGCGGGAGGGTACGAGCAGTACTTC.

V gene TRBV6-6 combines with J gene TRBJ2-1; TRBD2 agrees at 9 bases. Trimming cost V 1 base and J 2 bases; bases outside gene matches: 3. CDR1 MNHNY and CDR2 SVGAGI come from the germline V gene (reference sequence). The CDR3 spans 16 residues. In DNA form, the CDR3 reads TGTGCCAGCAGTTACTTGGGCGGGGGGGCCTACAATGAGCAGTTCTTC. This codes for CASSYLGGGAYNEQFF.

This clone was counted between two and nine times. The gene calls are TRBV19 and TRBJ2-7, with D uncertain. The V end lost 4 bases, the J end lost 6 bases, and 16 bases lay between the germline ends. This CDR3 is built from 14 residues. Germline loops: CDR1 LNHDA, CDR2 SQIVND (reference sequence). The CDR3 sequence: CASSSGFREREQYF. CDR3 nucleotides: TGTGCCAGTAGTAGTGGTTTCCGTGAGCGCGAGCAGTACTTC.

This clone was detected only a few times. The rearrangement joins TRBV7-9 to TRBJ2-3; 11 nucleotides agree with TRBD2. The CDR3 has 16 amino acids. With V trimmed by 5 bases and J by 5 bases, 9 bases remained unmatched. Germline assignment: CDR1 SEHNR and CDR2 FQNEAQ (reference sequence). In DNA form, the CDR3 reads TGTGCCAGCAGCCCCCTAGCGGGGGGCAGGAGAGATACGCAGTATTTT. Its protein product is CASSPLAGGRRDTQYF.

This clone was counted only a few times. The chain joins TRBV6-5 to TRBJ2-1; D possibly corresponds to TRBD1 (5 bases). V was trimmed by 1 base and J by 6 bases, leaving 10 bases between them. This CDR3 comprises 14 residues. Germline CDR1 reads MNHEY; CDR2 reads SVGAGI. The CDR3 here is CASSYWGLTNEQFF. The CDR3 nucleotides are TGTGCCAGCAGTTACTGGGGCCTTACCAATGAGCAGTTCTTC.

J is TRBJ1-2 and V is TRBV7-6, with a weak D call TRBD1 (5 bases). CDR1 is SGHVS, CDR2 FNYEAQ, per germline. The germline V and J ends were trimmed by 5 bases and 2 bases, with 9 bases remaining between them. The CDR3 extends over 13 amino acids. The CDR3 here is CASSAGPNYGYTF. CDR3 nucleotide sequence: TGTGCCAGCAGCGCGGGACCCAACTATGGCTACACCTTC.

The genes are TRBV11-2 and TRBJ2-3, with 11 bases lining up with TRBD2. The CDR3 totals 18 residues. The ends lost 5 bases at V and 0 bases at J; junction bases unmatched: 10. The germline V gene has CDR1 SGHAT and CDR2 FQNNGV. DNA of the CDR3: TGTGCCAGCAGCCGGCTAGCGGGGGGCCACCCGAGCACAGATACGCAGTATTTT. Protein: CASSRLAGGHPSTDTQYF.

The J gene is TRBJ1-1, the V gene TRBV2; D gene ambiguous. The V end lost 4 bases, the J end lost 5 bases, and 5 bases lay between the germline ends. The CDR3 sequence is 11 residues long. Per the germline V gene, CDR1 is SNHLY and CDR2 is FYNNEI. The DNA for the CDR3 is TGTGCCAGCAGTGGTCAAACTGAAGCTTTCTTT. This translates into CASSGQTEAFF.

Here the CDR3 reads CASRPQGNYGYTF. CDR3 DNA: TGTGCCAGCAGACCCCAGGGGAACTATGGCTACACCTTC. This chain joins TRBV6-5 and TRBJ1-2; TRBD1 might be the D (6 bases). The ends were cut back, 6 bases at V and 2 bases at J, with 10 bases in the middle. The germline V gene encodes CDR1 MNHEY and CDR2 SVGAGI. This CDR3 comprises 13 residues.

The chain has TRBV19 and TRBJ1-1, with 10 bases identical to TRBD1. The CDR3 runs to 12 residues. The germline V gene has CDR1 LNHDA and CDR2 SQIVND (reference sequence). The junction had 4 bases not matched to a gene; V was cut back by 10 bases and J by 5 bases. This CDR3 is CATRTGGTEAFF. The CDR3 DNA reads TGTGCCACCCGGACAGGGGGGACTGAAGCTTTCTTT.

The chain is built from TRBV29-1 and TRBJ1-2; TRBD1 aligns across 7 bases. CDR1 is SQVTM and CDR2 is ANQGSEA in the germline V gene. This CDR3 contains 12 residues. Unmatched junction bases numbered 5, after V lost 7 bases and J lost 3 bases. The CDR3 DNA follows: TGCAGCGGTCGACAGGGCGACTATGGCTACACCTTC. Its translation: CSGRQGDYGYTF.

The J gene is TRBJ2-1, the V gene TRBV29-1; 9 positions agree with TRBD2. The CDR3 contains 18 residues. Trimming removed 0 bases from V and 6 bases from J; junction bases left unmatched: 15. The germline V gene encodes CDR1 SQVTM and CDR2 ANQGSEA. The CDR3 sequence is CSVEDPGLAPYWSNEQFF. The CDR3 DNA follows: TGCAGCGTTGAAGACCCCGGACTAGCGCCCTATTGGAGCAATGAGCAGTTCTTC.

V usage is TRBV30 and J usage is TRBJ1-2; TRBD1 might be the D (5 bases). Germline lookup yields CDR1 GTSNPN and CDR2 SVGIG (reference sequence). The CDR3 length is 13 residues. V was clipped by 7 bases and J by 4 bases, with 16 bases between them. The CDR3 region has the DNA TGTGCCTTTGCCCAGGGTACCAGCTATGGCTACACCTTC. Protein: CAFAQGTSYGYTF.

The sample holds a few counts of this clone. The chain couples TRBV30 to TRBJ2-2; D may be TRBD1 (7 bases). CDR1 is GTSNPN and CDR2 is SVGIG in the germline V gene (reference sequence). V was cut by 4 bases and J by 1 base, with 13 bases left in between. The CDR3 totals 15 residues. The CDR3 loop is CAWNQGGLNTGELFF. CDR3 nucleotides: TGTGCCTGGAACCAGGGGGGTTTGAACACCGGGGAGCTGTTTTTT.

The chain carries TRBV27 and TRBJ2-3; tentative D call: TRBD2 (5 bases). Trimming stripped 5 bases from V and 5 bases from J, with 14 bases between. The CDR3 covers 14 residues. In germline, CDR1 is MNHEY, CDR2 SMNVEV (reference sequence). The CDR3 protein is CASSRSESGDTQYF. CDR3 bases: TGTGCCAGCAGTCGTAGCGAGAGCGGAGATACGCAGTATTTT.

This clone turned up a few times. The rearrangement uses TRBV14 and TRBJ1-1; D gene uncertain. This CDR3 region has 12 residues. Trimming stripped 1 base from V and 11 bases from J, with 11 bases between. Germline values: CDR1 SGHDN, CDR2 FVKESK. Written as DNA, the CDR3 is TGTGCCAGCAGCCAAGTAGCGGGCACGGCTTTCTTT. The encoded protein is CASSQVAGTAFF.

This clone was picked up one time. The chain joins TRBV5-1 to TRBJ2-2; a possible D gene is TRBD2 (5 bases). From germline, CDR1 is SGHRS and CDR2 YFSETQ. CDR3 length: 16 amino acids. The germline V and J ends were trimmed by 3 bases and 5 bases, with 17 bases remaining between them. The CDR3 loop is CASSSGLGVWTGELFF. The CDR3 coding sequence is TGCGCCAGCAGCTCCGGACTCGGGGTGTGGACCGGGGAGCTGTTTTTT.

This clone was detected only once. In DNA, the CDR3 is TGTGCCAGCAGCCCGCGGACTAGCGCTACGCAGTATTTT. Its protein product is CASSPRTSATQYF. The J gene is TRBJ2-3, the V gene TRBV7-2, with 9 bases lining up with TRBD2. J lost 8 bases, V lost 5 bases, and 5 bases had no gene match. Germline V gives CDR1 SGHTA, CDR2 FQGNSA. There are 13 residues in the CDR3.

The chain carries TRBV29-1 and TRBJ2-3; the D gene is possibly TRBD2 (5 bases). The germline CDR1 and CDR2 sequences are SQVTM and ANQGSEA. The ends were cut back, 2 bases at V and 1 base at J, with 7 bases in the middle. This CDR3 contains 13 residues. The DNA for the CDR3 is TGCAGCGTTGAATATAGCGGCACAGATACGCAGTATTTT. Translated, it gives CSVEYSGTDTQYF.

V usage is TRBV7-2 and J usage is TRBJ2-7; D gene unclear. The CDR3 loop spans 15 amino acids. Per the germline V gene, CDR1 is SGHTA and CDR2 is FQGNSA. V was clipped by 6 bases and J by 0 bases, with 15 bases between them. CDR3 region: CASSPLRTLSYEQYF. CDR3 coding DNA: TGTGCCAGCAGTCCACTAAGAACTCTCTCCTACGAGCAGTACTTC.

This clone was detected only once. The chain is built from TRBV7-9 and TRBJ2-1; 11 bases fit TRBD1. This CDR3 is 15 amino acids long. The trim removed 6 bases at V and 9 bases at J, leaving 10 bases unmatched. Germline CDR1 reads SEHNR; CDR2 reads FQNEAQ (reference sequence). CDR3 in amino acids: CASRLGTGGSVEQFF. CDR3 coding DNA: TGTGCCAGCAGACTCGGGACAGGGGGATCGGTTGAGCAGTTCTTC.

This clone occurred a few times. This sequence joins TRBV9 and TRBJ2-2, with no clear D. Germline V gene sequence: CDR1 SGDLS, CDR2 YYNGEE. The CDR3 has 16 amino acids. V was pared by 2 bases and J by 1 base, with 12 bases between. Here the CDR3 DNA reads TGTGCCAGCAGCGTTCTATCGGGTGTGAACACCGGGGAGCTGTTTTTT. Its protein product is CASSVLSGVNTGELFF.

The J gene is TRBJ1-2, the V gene TRBV9; D is possibly TRBD1 (6 bases). There are 16 residues in the CDR3. The germline V and J ends were trimmed by 6 bases and 4 bases, with 22 bases remaining between them. Germline lookup yields CDR1 SGDLS and CDR2 YYNGEE. This chain's CDR3 is CASTKGHSGVSYGYTF. Here the CDR3 DNA reads TGTGCCAGCACCAAAGGGCATTCAGGGGTCTCCTATGGCTACACCTTC.

In its sample, this clone was seen a few times. This chain uses TRBV7-6 with TRBJ2-7, with a weak D call TRBD2 (5 bases). The CDR3 contains 15 residues. The V and J ends lost 1 base and 2 bases respectively, with 12 bases between them. Germline V lookup: CDR1 SGHVS, CDR2 FNYEAQ. CDR3 sequence (DNA): TGTGCCAGCAGCTTAGGGAGCGGTACCACCTACGAGCAGTACTTC. Translation: CASSLGSGTTYEQYF.

The CDR3 here is CASSLVGTVVAEQYF. The CDR3 DNA reads as TGTGCCAGCAGCTTAGTTGGGACAGTAGTCGCCGAGCAGTACTTC. The V and J genes are TRBV7-9 and TRBJ2-7; 7 nucleotides agree with TRBD1. J lost 6 bases, V lost 1 base, and 9 bases had no gene match. CDR1 and CDR2 (germline): SEHNR, FQNEAQ (reference sequence). CDR3 size: 15 residues.